This is a list of T cell receptor beta chains from one sample in a study of T-cell memory formation after mild COVID-19. TCRdb analysed the 5' RACE reads with MiXCR anew, one entry per CDR3 protein. The data show about 500,000 distinct CDR3 sequences, roughly 21% seen once. Sequencing used PBMCs or a T cell subset sorted from them (not recorded which). The receptors derive from an adult woman who had mild COVID-19 (a few samples of this study predate the infection). Cell type and time point are not known. Each CDR3 is given with its conserved first and last residue. Fields, in order: clone size, J gene, V gene, D gene, CDR3 DNA, CDR3 protein. The D gene is left open where the match is weak. Only part of the rows carry a size: once, few, many, or a class if the clone is expanded.

NA,TRBJ2-7,TRBV7-9,TRBD1,TGTGCCAGCAGCTTAGAGGGGGCTCAGGGGCGTAAGCAGTACTTC,CASSLEGAQGRKQYF
NA,TRBJ2-7,TRBV15,TRBD2,TGTGCCACCAGCAGAGTCGGCGGGGGGTACGAGCAGTACTTC,CATSRVGGGYEQYF
NA,TRBJ2-7,TRBV30,NA,TGTGCCTGGAGTTCAGGGTATCGCGGCGAGCAGTACTTC,CAWSSGYRGEQYF
few,TRBJ1-1,TRBV14,TRBD1,TGTGCCAGCAGCGAATGGACAGGGGTGAACACTGAAGCTTTCTTT,CASSEWTGVNTEAFF
few,TRBJ2-5,TRBV18,NA,TGTGCCAGCTCACCTCTCAGTAGAGAGACCCAGTACTTC,CASSPLSRETQYF
NA,TRBJ1-1,TRBV20-1,TRBD1,TGCAGTGCGGGAGGGACAGGAGCCACTGAAGCTTTCTTT,CSAGGTGATEAFF
NA,TRBJ2-7,TRBV2,TRBD2,TGTGCCAGCAGTGGGACTAGTACTTACTCCTACGAGCAGTACTTC,CASSGTSTYSYEQYF
NA,TRBJ2-7,TRBV11-2,TRBD2,TGTGCCAGCAGCAAAGATGGGCTAGCGGGAGAGGTCGGCGACGAGCAGTACTTC,CASSKDGLAGEVGDEQYF
NA,TRBJ1-3,TRBV7-2,NA,TGTGCCAGCAGCTCCCTCCCGGCTGGAAACACCATATATTTT,CASSSLPAGNTIYF
NA,TRBJ2-5,TRBV6-1,NA,TGTGCCAGCAGCTGGGCGGGGACAGAGACCCAGTACTTC,CASSWAGTETQYF